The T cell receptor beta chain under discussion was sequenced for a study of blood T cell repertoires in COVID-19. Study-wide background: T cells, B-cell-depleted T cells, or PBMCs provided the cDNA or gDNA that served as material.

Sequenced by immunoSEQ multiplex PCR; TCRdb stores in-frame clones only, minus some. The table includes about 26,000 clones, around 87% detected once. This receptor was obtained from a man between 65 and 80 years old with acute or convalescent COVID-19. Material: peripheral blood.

The CDR3 region has the DNA TGTGCCAGCAGCTTACCCGGACAGCTTACCTCTGGAAACACCATATATTTT. Protein sequence: CASSLPGQLTSGNTIYF. The rearrangement uses TRBV7-6 and TRBJ1-3, with D possibly matching TRBD1 (6 bases). Germline CDR1 reads SGHVS; CDR2 reads FNYEAQ. V was cut by 2 bases and J by 0 bases, with 14 bases left in between. CDR3 size: 17 residues.